This T cell receptor beta chain was identified in a study of T-cell reconstitution after alpha-beta-depleted transplantation in children. This clonotype appeared many times. Trimming stripped 3 bases from V and 0 bases from J, with 6 bases between. The CDR3 is made up of 14 amino acids. Germline lookup yields CDR1 MNHEY and CDR2 SMNVEV (reference sequence). Preparing the TCRbeta library involved the use of unique molecular identifiers. TCRdb re-called the PCR reads with MiXCR, one entry per CDR3 protein. Among around 200,000 distinct CDR3 sequences listed, around 7% were seen once. This receptor was identified in a human donor who donated a stem cell graft to a child with Wiskott-Aldrich syndrome. Sequences were derived from PBMCs from the stem cell graft donor, sampled from the stem cell graft. The chain employs TRBV27 and TRBJ1-5; D gene unclear. The CDR3 sequence: CASSLRNSNQPQHF. CDR3 DNA sequence: TGTGCCAGCAGTTTGCGTAATAGCAATCAGCCCCAGCATTTT.